This TCR beta chain was observed in a study of cytomegalovirus exposure and HLA in healthy donors. Study information: From HLA-typed donors, an early data release held around 85 million unique TCRs. Study-level points and caveats: Cytomegalovirus association was assigned to about 150 TCR beta chains. Earlier analysis yielded a pattern in which most TCR beta V segments were productive about 90% or about 30% of the time.

Of note for this clone: Its antigen is currently unknown.

The PCR used 60 Vbeta and 13 Jbeta primers. TCRdb keeps only in-frame clones here, not all; method: immunoSEQ multiplex PCR. This sample has about 110,000 clones, with 79% found just once. The CDR3 covers 16 residues. Germline V gene data show CDR1 as SGDLS and CDR2 as YYNGEE. Trimming cost V 0 bases and J 5 bases, with 17 bases left between them. Each donor was nominally healthy when sampled (though unrecorded immune exposures were likely). The rearrangement joins TRBV9 to TRBJ1-1; D unresolved. Sequencing was performed on PBMCs. The receptor was isolated from a woman aged 18 to 35 in good health and CMV-seropositive. The CDR3 region has the DNA TGTGCCAGCAGCGTAGTTGTATTGGGAGAAAGGACTGAAGCTTTCTTT. This gives the protein CASSVVVLGERTEAFF.